This T cell receptor beta chain was sequenced in a study of regulatory T cells in long-lasting Graves disease. Per germline, CDR1 MDHEN and CDR2 SYDVKM. This CDR3 spans 13 amino acids. With 8 bases removed from V and 4 bases from J, the gap between germline ends came to 14 bases. In its sample, this clonotype was seen many times. Time point given: persistent/refractory GD, antithyroid drugs over 5 years with positive TRAb. RNA isolated from PBMCs was used to make the TCR library. According to the study, TCR beta libraries were built with iRepertoire HTBI primers and CDR3-region Arm-PCR. TCRdb re-analysed the multiplex PCR reads in MiXCR, keeping a single row per CDR3 protein. The sample records 400,000 to 500,000 distinct CDR3 sequences, 20% to 25% being singletons.

This TCR was sampled from a female donor with Graves disease. Specimen: peripheral blood mononuclear cells (PBMCs), collected when the disease was refractory, from a patient treated with antithyroid drugs. The V gene is TRBV28, the J gene TRBJ1-1; D possibly corresponds to TRBD1 (5 bases). The CDR3 loop reads CASRKAGATEAFF. The CDR3 nucleotides are TGTGCCAGCCGGAAGGCCGGGGCCACTGAAGCTTTCTTT.